This T cell receptor (beta chain) was obtained from a study of blood T cell repertoires in COVID-19. A few counts support this clone. Authors' methods: Estimation of nucleated cell counts relied on the amplification of reference gene primers. This table comes from immunoSEQ multiplex PCR, and its TCRdb copy is limited to in-frame clones, with some not included. That table gives V, J and clone size, and the DNA gave D and trimming. The table lists about 54,000 clones, 88% of them singletons. Germline-derived CDR1 and CDR2 are LGHDT and YNNKEL (reference sequence). The V and J ends lost 3 bases and 5 bases, in that order; junction bases with no gene match: 7. This CDR3 is built from 16 residues.

The sequence derives from a man aged 55 to 69 with active COVID-19. V usage is TRBV3-1 (or the pseudogene TRBV3-2) and J usage is TRBJ2-7; the match to TRBD2 covers 13 bases. Material: peripheral blood. The CDR3 DNA follows: TGTGCCAGCAGCCAGACTAGCGGGAGGCCTATGGACGAGCAGTACTTC. Translating it yields CASSQTSGRPMDEQYF.